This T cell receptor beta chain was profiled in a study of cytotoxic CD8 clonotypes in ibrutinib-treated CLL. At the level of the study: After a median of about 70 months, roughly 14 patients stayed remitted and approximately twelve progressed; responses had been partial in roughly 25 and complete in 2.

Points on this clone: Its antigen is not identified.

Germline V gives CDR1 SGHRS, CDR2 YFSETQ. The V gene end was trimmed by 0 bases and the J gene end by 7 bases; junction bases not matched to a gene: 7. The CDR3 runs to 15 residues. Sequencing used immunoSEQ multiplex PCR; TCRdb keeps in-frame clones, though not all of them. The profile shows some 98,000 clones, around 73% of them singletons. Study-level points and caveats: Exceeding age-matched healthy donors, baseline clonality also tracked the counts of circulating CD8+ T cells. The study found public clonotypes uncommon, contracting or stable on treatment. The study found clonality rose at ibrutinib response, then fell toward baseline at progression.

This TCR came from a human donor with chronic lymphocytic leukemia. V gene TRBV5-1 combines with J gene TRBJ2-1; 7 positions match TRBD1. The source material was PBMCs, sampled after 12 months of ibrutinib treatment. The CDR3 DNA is TGCGCCAGCAGCTTGGATCCGGGACAGAAGAATGAGCAGTTCTTC. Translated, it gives CASSLDPGQKNEQFF.